Included here is one TCR beta chain sequence, with context. Its antigen is currently unknown. This record belongs to a study of cytomegalovirus exposure and HLA in healthy donors. V was clipped by 2 bases and J by 3 bases, with 8 bases between them. Germline V CDR1 and CDR2: SGHRS, YFSETQ. This CDR3 comprises 13 residues. The table came from immunoSEQ multiplex PCR; TCRdb's copy has only in-frame clones and leaves some out. The sample records approximately 200,000 clones, around 88% being singletons. The study's findings and limits: It was approximately 170 TCR beta chains that were listed as cytomegalovirus-associated.

The chain employs TRBV5-1 and TRBJ1-1; D is uncertain. The specimen was PBMCs. The source of this sequence is a woman aged 18 to 35 in good health and CMV-seronegative. The CDR3 spells CASSLTYYTEAFF. CDR3 coding DNA: TGCGCCAGCAGCTTAACTTACTACACTGAAGCTTTCTTT.